A single T cell receptor beta chain is shown here with its context. The antigen is unknown. This sample was taken from a study of shared clonotypes between healthy human individuals. General observations from the study: It was the few donors that limited the genetic and exposure-history diversity represented. Sharing across a few donors was seen in around 5% of naive CD4 clonotypes. Generation probabilities of non-shared clonotypes were lower (relative to those shared by all four donors).

On sorted subsets, replicate PCRs used 200 to 250 ng DNA, or tens of thousands of T cell genomes. The protocol was immunoSEQ multiplex PCR, while the TCRdb copy is restricted to in-frame clones and leaves out a portion. The data show approximately 2.4 million clones, approximately 94% seen once. V lost 8 bases, J lost 5 bases, and 18 bases lay in between. Germline CDR1 reads MNHEY; CDR2 reads SVGAGI. The CDR3 spans 14 residues. The TCR originated in a man aged 18 to 29 in good health. V gene TRBV6-5 combines with J gene TRBJ2-5; a weak D match, TRBD2 (6 bases). Sequenced material: naive CD4+ T cells sorted from blood. As for subset: CD45RA+ positively selected. CDR3 sequence: CASCPGGAGETQYF. In DNA form, the CDR3 reads TGTGCCAGCTGTCCCGGCGGGGCCGGGGAGACCCAGTACTTC.